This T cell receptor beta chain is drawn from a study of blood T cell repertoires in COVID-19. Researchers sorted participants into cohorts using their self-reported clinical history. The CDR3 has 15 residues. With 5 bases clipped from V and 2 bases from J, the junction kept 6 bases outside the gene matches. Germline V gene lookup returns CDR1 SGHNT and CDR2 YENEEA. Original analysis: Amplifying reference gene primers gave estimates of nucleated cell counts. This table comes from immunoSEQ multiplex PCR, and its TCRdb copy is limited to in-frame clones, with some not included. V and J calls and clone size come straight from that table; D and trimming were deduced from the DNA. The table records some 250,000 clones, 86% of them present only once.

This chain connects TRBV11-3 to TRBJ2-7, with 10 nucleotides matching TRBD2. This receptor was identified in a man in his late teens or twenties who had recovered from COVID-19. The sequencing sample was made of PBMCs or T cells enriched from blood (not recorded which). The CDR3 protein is CASSPSGGAAYEQYF. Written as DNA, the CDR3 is TGTGCCAGCAGCCCGAGCGGGGGGGCCGCCTACGAGCAGTACTTC.